This TCR beta chain was identified in a study of OX40 agonist ivuxolimab in advanced cancers. About the study: With ivuxolimab, an agonistic anti-OX40 (CD134) antibody, patients were treated. The mean age was about 61 years, ranging from roughly 23 to 80, with approximately 83% of participants male.

Clones were sequenced by immunoSEQ multiplex PCR, and TCRdb holds only the in-frame ones, with some missing. The sample lists over 55,000 clones, roughly 81% occurring once. Germline V CDR1 and CDR2: MGHRA, YSYEKL. The length of the CDR3 is 12 residues. Trimming took off 1 base at V and 7 bases at J, with 7 bases between the two ends. Sequencing used CD4+ or CD8+ T cells sorted from blood, obtained in a trial of the OX40 agonist ivuxolimab. This rearrangement joins TRBV4-1 to TRBJ1-1; D gene uncertain. The clonotype was recovered from an adult with an advanced solid tumor such as melanoma, head and neck, liver or kidney cancer. The CDR3 spells CASSQVPGEAFF. The DNA of the CDR3 is TGCGCCAGCAGCCAAGTCCCGGGTGAAGCTTTCTTT.